A selection of T cell receptor beta chains follows, all from one sample in a study of T-cell reconstitution after alpha-beta-depleted transplantation in children. TCRdb reanalysed the PCR reads using MiXCR and keeps one entry per CDR3 protein. This sample has about 300,000 distinct CDR3 sequences, with around 9.1% found just once. The material was PBMCs, obtained before TCRalphabeta/CD19-depleted stem cell transplant. Source of these receptors: a boy less than two years old with acute myeloid leukemia, due to receive a stem cell transplant. CDR3s include the opening cysteine and the closing phenylalanine or tryptophan. A D gene is named only where the DNA matches it firmly. The listing skips clone size in some rows; elsewhere it reads once, few, many or a size class.

TRBJ1-3,TRBV7-9,.,many,CASSPGLQKPKLSGNTIYF,TGTGCCAGCAGCCCCGGTCTACAGAAACCAAAACTCTCTGGAAACACCATATATTTT
TRBJ2-5,TRBV10-3,TRBD2,many,CAISGTSEETQYF,TGTGCCATCAGCGGGACTAGTGAAGAGACCCAGTACTTC
TRBJ2-3,TRBV27,.,.,CASSLIIGEGGDTQYF,TGTGCCAGCAGTTTAATAATCGGAGAGGGGGGAGATACGCAGTATTTT
TRBJ1-4,TRBV6-5,TRBD1,many,CASSYFYRGTNEKLFF,TGTGCCAGCAGTTACTTCTACAGGGGTACCAATGAAAAACTGTTTTTT
TRBJ2-3,TRBV12-3/TRBV12-4,TRBD2,few,CASPPAGVSTDTQYF,TGTGCCAGCCCCCCCGCGGGGGTGAGCACAGATACGCAGTATTTT
TRBJ2-7,TRBV5-1,TRBD1,.,CASSLGPGQGNYEQYF,TGCGCCAGCAGCTTGGGGCCGGGACAGGGCAACTACGAGCAGTACTTC
TRBJ2-7,TRBV6-2/TRBV6-3,.,.,CSSQDSYEQYF,TGTTCCTCACAAGACTCCTACGAGCAGTACTTC
TRBJ2-3,TRBV4-2,.,.,CASSSDVESTQYF,TGTGCCAGCAGCTCAGACGTGGAAAGTACGCAGTATTTT
TRBJ2-7,TRBV28,.,few,CASSIDFSYEQYF,TGTGCCAGCAGTATTGACTTTTCCTACGAGCAGTACTTC
TRBJ2-7,TRBV30,.,few,CAFQKSQSAQPGGEQYF,TGTGCCTTCCAAAAAAGCCAAAGCGCCCAACCCGGGGGCGAGCAGTACTTC
TRBJ2-6,TRBV12-3/TRBV12-4,TRBD1,few,CASSQRQGSSGANVLTF,TGTGCCAGCAGTCAAAGACAGGGATCCTCTGGGGCCAACGTCCTGACTTTC
TRBJ1-5,TRBV20-1,TRBD1,few,CSAQRPGQGSVNQPQHF,TGCAGTGCCCAACGTCCGGGACAGGGCTCGGTCAATCAGCCCCAGCATTTT
TRBJ1-2,TRBV12-3/TRBV12-4,.,few,CASSDRSGGYTF,TGTGCCAGCAGTGACAGGTCAGGTGGCTACACCTTC
TRBJ2-7,TRBV10-2,TRBD2,many,CASSESMVTSGRPYEQYF,TGCGCCAGCAGTGAGTCGATGGTGACTAGCGGGAGGCCCTACGAGCAGTACTTC
TRBJ2-1,TRBV5-6,.,many,CASRNAPGVGPNEQFF,TGTGCCAGCAGAAACGCCCCAGGGGTAGGCCCCAATGAGCAGTTCTTC
TRBJ2-1,TRBV28,TRBD2,many,CASSLYSSGVPVEHNEQFF,TGTGCCAGCAGTTTATATAGTAGCGGGGTACCGGTGGAGCACAATGAGCAGTTCTTC
TRBJ1-1,TRBV28,.,many,CASSFPRGVRGNTEAFF,TGTGCCAGCAGTTTCCCGCGCGGGGTACGCGGGAACACTGAAGCTTTCTTT
TRBJ2-7,TRBV7-9,.,.,CASSFPWGSEQYF,TGTGCCAGCAGCTTCCCGTGGGGGAGTGAGCAGTACTTC
TRBJ1-1,TRBV7-8,TRBD1,.,CASSSQGAEAFF,TGTGCCAGCAGCTCTCAGGGGGCTGAAGCTTTCTTT
TRBJ1-2,TRBV6-5,TRBD1,few,CASSYSFGTGQGAKGYTF,TGTGCCAGCAGTTACTCGTTTGGCACGGGACAGGGGGCTAAAGGCTACACCTTC
TRBJ2-2,TRBV5-1,TRBD2,many,CASMSREGRTGELFF,TGCGCCAGCATGAGTCGGGAGGGCCGAACCGGGGAGCTGTTTTTT
TRBJ2-1,TRBV7-3,.,many,CASSLRDGYNEQFF,TGTGCCAGCAGCTTACGGGACGGATACAATGAGCAGTTCTTC
TRBJ2-7,TRBV5-1,.,.,CASSSTAHYEQYF,TGCGCCAGCAGCTCAACAGCCCACTACGAGCAGTACTTC
TRBJ2-7,TRBV10-3,TRBD1,few,CAIKGTGSYEQYF,TGTGCCATCAAAGGGACAGGGTCCTACGAGCAGTACTTC
TRBJ2-7,TRBV9,.,many,CASSVGGAGDEQYF,TGTGCCAGCAGCGTTGGGGGGGCTGGGGACGAGCAGTACTTC
TRBJ2-7,TRBV28,TRBD1,many,CASSWVPGQGKGYEQYF,TGTGCCAGCAGCTGGGTACCGGGACAGGGTAAGGGCTACGAGCAGTACTTC
TRBJ2-3,TRBV20-1,TRBD2,many,CSADPAGAQDTQYF,TGCAGTGCCGACCCGGCGGGAGCACAAGATACGCAGTATTTT
TRBJ2-7,TRBV28,.,many,CASSHQWEKSYEQYF,TGTGCCAGCAGCCATCAGTGGGAGAAGAGTTACGAGCAGTACTTC
TRBJ2-5,TRBV4-2,.,many,CASSQDGGLRKETQYF,TGTGCCAGCAGCCAAGATGGTGGTCTGCGGAAAGAGACCCAGTACTTC
TRBJ2-1,TRBV10-3,TRBD2,many,CAISESLAGGYNEQFF,TGTGCCATCAGTGAGTCTCTAGCGGGAGGGTACAATGAGCAGTTCTTC
TRBJ2-2,TRBV5-1,TRBD2,many,CASSLKRGLGSFTGELFF,TGCGCCAGCAGCTTGAAAAGGGGACTAGGAAGCTTCACCGGGGAGCTGTTTTTT
TRBJ2-7,TRBV20-1,.,.,CCASSVGPAGGRPHRPYEQYF,TGCTGCGCTAGCTCGGTGGGGCCAGCTGGAGGGCGTCCCCATCGTCCCTACGAGCAGTACTTC
TRBJ2-1,TRBV7-3,.,many,CASSPEPSDNEQFF,TGTGCCAGCAGCCCGGAACCTAGCGACAATGAGCAGTTCTTC
TRBJ2-1,TRBV7-6,TRBD1,many,CASSLQPGTGIKSSYNEQFF,TGTGCCAGCAGCCTACAACCCGGGACAGGGATAAAGAGCTCCTACAATGAGCAGTTCTTC
TRBJ2-6,TRBV4-3,.,many,CASSQVYSGSGANVLTF,TGCGCCAGCAGCCAGGTCTACAGCGGCTCTGGGGCCAACGTCCTGACTTTC
TRBJ2-5,TRBV25-1,.,many,CASSPRGVAQWETQYF,TGTGCCAGCAGCCCAAGGGGAGTGGCGCAATGGGAGACCCAGTACTTC
TRBJ2-1,TRBV10-3,.,many,CAISDLGETGDNEQFF,TGTGCCATCAGTGACCTCGGAGAGACTGGGGACAATGAGCAGTTCTTC
TRBJ2-7,TRBV11-2,.,many,CASSLEQGYEQYF,TGTGCCAGCAGCTTAGAGCAGGGTTACGAGCAGTACTTC
TRBJ2-7,TRBV4-3,.,.,CASSQDRGQTYEQYF,TGCGCCAGCAGCCAAGATCGAGGACAGACCTACGAGCAGTACTTC
TRBJ1-2,TRBV2,.,many,CASSEVKDNCRDGYTF,TGTGCCAGCAGTGAAGTTAAGGACAACTGTCGTGATGGCTACACCTTC
TRBJ1-6,TRBV18,TRBD1,few,CASCKDRGDSPLHF,TGTGCCAGCTGCAAGGACAGGGGGGATTCACCCCTCCACTTT
TRBJ2-7,TRBV4-3,TRBD1,many,CASSHGTGSEQYF,TGCGCCAGCAGCCACGGGACAGGTAGCGAGCAGTACTTC
TRBJ2-7,TRBV6-5,TRBD2,many,CASHTRSGSSYEQYF,TGTGCCAGCCACACAAGGAGCGGGAGTTCCTACGAGCAGTACTTC
TRBJ2-1,TRBV6-2/TRBV6-3,TRBD2,many,CASRDPGLAGGPSYNEQFF,TGTGCCAGCAGGGATCCGGGACTAGCGGGAGGTCCCTCCTACAATGAGCAGTTCTTC
TRBJ2-1,TRBV5-1,TRBD2,few,CASSNGGYEQFF,TGCGCCAGCAGCAACGGGGGGTACGAGCAGTTCTTC
TRBJ1-4,TRBV5-1,.,many,CASSRLGGPPTNEKLFF,TGCGCCAGCAGCCGATTAGGGGGGCCCCCAACTAATGAAAAACTGTTTTTT
TRBJ1-2,TRBV9,.,many,CASSVGAVGGPRRGYTF,TGTGCCAGCAGCGTAGGGGCGGTCGGGGGGCCTCGGCGAGGCTACACCTTC
TRBJ1-2,TRBV3-1,.,many,CASSQDLGVRGYTF,TGTGCCAGCAGCCAAGATTTAGGTGTAAGGGGCTACACCTTC
TRBJ2-7,TRBV18,TRBD2,.,CASSPTTSGNYEQYF,TGTGCCAGCTCACCGACGACTAGCGGAAACTACGAGCAGTACTTC
TRBJ1-5,TRBV6-6,.,many,CASSYPFAQPQHF,TGTGCCAGCAGTTACCCTTTTGCTCAGCCCCAGCATTTT